This entry concerns a single T cell receptor (beta chain). Its antigen remains unidentified. Trimming shortened V by 2 bases and J by 0 bases, and 9 bases separated the two germline ends. CDR1 is SGHDT and CDR2 is YYEEEE in the germline V gene. The CDR3 runs to 15 residues. Profiled with immunoSEQ multiplex PCR; TCRdb holds only in-frame clones, not every one. The table has approximately 3,000 clones, roughly nine tenths seen once. This sample was taken from a study of T cells in lung cancer brain metastases. Study-level results: The analysis could not control for preoperative corticosteroids affecting T cell infiltration in brain metastases.

The genes are TRBV5-6 and TRBJ1-5; D is undetermined. Material: tumor tissue from the primary lung tumor. The sequence derives from a woman aged 45-59 years with non-small cell lung cancer. This CDR3 is CASSFSGNSNQPQHF. The CDR3 coding sequence is TGTGCCAGCAGCTTCTCTGGTAATAGCAATCAGCCCCAGCATTTT. Variable domain in full (rest from reference TRBV5-6 and TRBJ1-5): DAGVTQSPTHLIKTRGQQVTLRCSPKSGHDTVSWYQQALGQGPQFIFQYYEEEERQRGNFPDRFSGHQFPNYSSELNVNALLLGDSALYLCASSFSGNSNQPQHFGDGTRLSIL.